These 15 T cell receptor beta chains originate from one sample sequenced in a study of metastatic and nonmetastatic thyroid tumors (dated by TCRdb to the early 2020s). Before undergoing thyroid surgery, none of the patients had been given any kind of treatment. The protocol used for the library was PCR. The data were produced on an Illumina HiSeq 4000. TCRdb applied fastp at Q25 and MiXCR to the public reads, then kept only in-frame beta chains. This sample has approximately 41,000 clones in its table, and 25% to 35% of those were observed once. Of the sample, about a tenth falls within the top ten clones. Sequencing used blood. The receptor source for this set is a male donor with papillary thyroid cancer or a benign thyroid nodule (not recorded which). Some clones in this sample may be carry-over from other donors' samples.

The chain couples TRBV3-1 to TRBJ2-7; 8 bases align to TRBD2. There are 15 residues in the CDR3. Germline V gene sequence: CDR1 LGHDT, CDR2 YNNKEL (reference sequence). V shed 3 bases, J shed 3 bases, and the junction held 7 bases outside the gene matches. The CDR3 loop is CASSQPSGSRYEQYF. Written as DNA, the CDR3 is TGTGCCAGCAGCCAGCCCAGCGGGAGTCGCTACGAGCAGTACTTC.

This clone was picked up many times. This rearrangement joins TRBV9 to TRBJ2-6; 14 bases map to TRBD2. Germline trimming cut 0 bases from V and 1 base from J; bases unmatched to any gene: 3. Germline lookup yields CDR1 SGDLS and CDR2 YYNGEE. The CDR3 sequence is 19 residues long. CDR3 amino acids: CASSVGLAGGLSGANVLTF. The CDR3, as DNA: TGTGCCAGCAGCGTAGGACTAGCGGGAGGGCTATCTGGGGCCAACGTCCTGACTTTC.

This clone was seen at least ten times. The chain combines TRBV7-9 with TRBJ2-7; TRBD2 matches at 9 bases. V lost 3 bases to trimming and J lost 5 bases; unmatched junction nucleotides: 8. Germline V CDR1 and CDR2: SEHNR, FQNEAQ (reference sequence). There are 15 residues in the CDR3. The CDR3 is CASSFAGGGGHEQYF. The CDR3 DNA reads as TGTGCCAGCAGCTTCGCTGGCGGGGGGGGACACGAGCAGTACTTC.

This chain joins TRBV20-1 and TRBJ1-2; weak D call: TRBD1 (6 bases). This CDR3 has 14 residues. Germline values: CDR1 DFQATT, CDR2 SNEGSKA (reference sequence). V lost 2 bases, J lost 7 bases, and 17 bases lay in between. The CDR3 DNA sequence: TGCAGTGCTAGAACTAGGGGGGACGGGGGTGGCTACACCTTC. Residues: CSARTRGDGGGYTF.

This clone was observed a few times. The chain employs TRBV6-1 and TRBJ2-5; perhaps TRBD2 as D (6 bases). V was shortened by 6 bases and J by 6 bases, with 23 bases between the two germline ends. The germline V gene encodes CDR1 MNHNS and CDR2 SASEGT. The CDR3 has 16 amino acids. CDR3 region: CASSIAGILAPQTQYF. The CDR3 nucleotides are TGTGCCAGCAGCATTGCCGGGATACTAGCCCCCCAGACCCAGTACTTC.

In its sample, this clone was seen many times. This chain joins TRBV20-1 and TRBJ2-1; 7 nucleotides align to TRBD2. The CDR3 covers 14 residues. V lost 6 bases to trimming and J lost 5 bases; unmatched junction nucleotides: 10. Germline CDR1 DFQATT, CDR2 SNEGSKA (reference sequence). Here the CDR3 reads CSATPGDYHNEQFF. The CDR3 DNA sequence: TGCAGTGCGACCCCGGGGGACTACCACAATGAGCAGTTCTTC.

This clone was seen a single time. V is TRBV20-1 and J is TRBJ1-1, with D possibly being TRBD1 (6 bases). Germline V gives CDR1 DFQATT, CDR2 SNEGSKA (reference sequence). Between the trimmed V and J ends, which lost 3 bases and 6 bases, there was a span of 11 bases. The CDR3 totals 12 residues. Here the CDR3 DNA reads TGCAGTGCTAGGGGGAGGGGGTCTGAAGCTTTCTTT. It specifies CSARGRGSEAFF.

The chain is built from TRBV7-2 and TRBJ1-2, with D unclear. Germline V CDR1 and CDR2: SGHTA, FQGNSA. CDR3 size: 13 residues. Trimming left V 5 bases short and J 10 bases short, with 17 bases between. CDR3 DNA: TGTGCCAGCAGCCCCCACGAAGGTTTTGACTACACCTTC. This gives the protein CASSPHEGFDYTF.

The chain couples TRBV30 to TRBJ2-7, with D tentatively TRBD1 (7 bases). Germline CDR1 is GTSNPN and CDR2 is SVGIG (reference sequence). The CDR3 loop spans 13 amino acids. V lost 2 bases to trimming and J lost 4 bases, with 12 bases between them. The CDR3 here is CAWSWTGGYEQYF. CDR3 coding DNA: TGTGCCTGGAGTTGGACAGGAGGGTACGAGCAGTACTTC.

The chain uses TRBV6-2 or TRBV6-3 and TRBJ2-4; a weak D match, TRBD2 (5 bases). CDR3 length: 14 amino acids. Looked up from germline, CDR1 is MNHEY and CDR2 is SVGEGT. Trimming pared 6 bases from V and 1 base from J, leaving 10 bases between. CDR3 in DNA: TGTGCCAGCAGCGAGAGGAGGGCCAAAAACATTCAGTACTTC. Protein: CASSERRAKNIQYF.

The gene calls are TRBV7-2 and TRBJ1-5; possibly TRBD1 for D (5 bases). The CDR3 sequence is 15 residues long. The germline gives CDR1 SGHTA, CDR2 FQGNSA. Between the trimmed V and J ends, which lost 6 bases and 2 bases, there was a span of 14 bases. The CDR3 DNA reads TGTGCCAGCAGTTGGGGGATTTCGGGCAATCAGCCCCAGCATTTT. It encodes CASSWGISGNQPQHF.

This clone was seen many times. The J gene is TRBJ2-6, the V gene TRBV6-4; no definite D call. V dropped 0 bases and J dropped 1 base, with 4 bases sitting between them. Germline V gene lookup returns CDR1 MRHNA and CDR2 SNTAGT. This CDR3 has 15 residues. The CDR3 reads CASSDSKSGANVLTF. CDR3 DNA sequence: TGTGCCAGCAGTGACTCCAAATCTGGGGCCAACGTCCTGACTTTC.

CDR3 protein: CASSYGRGDTQYF. The CDR3 DNA reads TGTGCCAGCAGTTACGGACGGGGAGATACGCAGTATTTT. The V gene is TRBV6-5, the J gene TRBJ2-3; a possible D gene is TRBD2 (5 bases). Germline CDR1 and CDR2: MNHEY and SVGAGI. Trimming left V 2 bases short and J 5 bases short, with 8 bases between. The CDR3 extends over 13 amino acids.

In this sample, this clone turned up many times. The rearrangement links TRBV20-1 to TRBJ2-5; D call uncertain. The CDR3 runs 13 residues. CDR1 is DFQATT and CDR2 is SNEGSKA in the germline V gene (reference sequence). V dropped 2 bases and J dropped 1 base, with 8 bases sitting between them. Here the CDR3 DNA reads TGCAGTGCTAGAAGTTACGGCCAAGAGACCCAGTACTTC. Translating it yields CSARSYGQETQYF.

Concerning this clone itself: One junction end disagrees with the germline gene, perhaps due to a read error. The rearrangement uses TRBV18 and TRBJ2-7; no firm D call. The CDR3 length is 14 residues. Germline CDR1 and CDR2: KGHSH and LQKENI. CDR3 sequence: CASSQGASHYEHYF. In DNA form, the CDR3 reads TGTGCCAGCTCCCAAGGAGCGTCTCACTACGAGCATTACTTC.